The 30 T cell receptor beta chains in this list originate from one sample, sequenced in a study of T cells after yellow fever vaccination (dated by TCRdb to 2018 to 2020). Libraries were prepared through 5' RACE. The sample was run on an Illumina HiSeq 2500. The public reads were reanalyzed by TCRdb: fastp trimming at Q25, MiXCR alignment, in-frame beta chains only. Entries are consolidated by CDR3 protein sequence, retaining the most common genes and DNA. The sample table holds a few hundred thousand distinct CDR3 sequences, of which 6.8% were seen once. The ten largest account for 15% to 20% of the sample. According to the study, the label for this sample's treatment or condition signals: live attenuated yellow fever vaccine strain. The sequenced sample was PBMCs, obtained about 49 days after the first yellow fever vaccination. These receptors were collected from a man younger than 35 who received the YFV17D yellow fever vaccine.

This clonotype was counted only a few times. This chain links TRBV6-5 with TRBJ1-5, with a possible D match to TRBD1 (6 bases). Germline lookup yields CDR1 MNHEY and CDR2 SVGAGI. The CDR3 has 18 amino acids. V lost 5 bases to trimming and J lost 0 bases, with 20 bases between them. CDR3 coding DNA: TGTGCCAGCAGTCCAGAGCTGGGGGCGGGGTATAGCAATCAGCCCCAGCATTTT. Its protein is CASSPELGAGYSNQPQHF.

The chain uses TRBV3-1 and TRBJ2-2; maybe TRBD2 (6 bases). CDR1 and CDR2 from the germline V gene are LGHDT and YNNKEL (reference sequence). V shed 2 bases and J shed 7 bases, with 29 bases lying between them. This CDR3 spans 20 amino acids. CDR3 nucleotide sequence: TGTGCCAGCAGCCAACCCCGGCGGCCCTTTCGGGGGTCGGTGGGCGGGGAGCTGTTTTTT. Amino acids: CASSQPRRPFRGSVGGELFF.

The V call is TRBV7-3, the J call TRBJ2-1; D is undetermined. Germline CDR1 SGHTA, CDR2 FQGTGA. This CDR3 region has 15 residues. V was clipped by 2 bases and J by 2 bases, with 10 bases between them. The CDR3: CASSLGPRPYNEQFF. The CDR3, as DNA: TGTGCCAGCAGCTTAGGGCCTAGGCCCTACAATGAGCAGTTCTTC.

On this clonotype: This likely comes from a read error, as the CDR3 has no conserved phenylalanine or tryptophan at its end. Because the CDR3's place on the DNA is in doubt, the DNA is left out and the CDR3 is given as listed by TCRdb. This rearrangement joins TRBV21-1 to TRBJ2-5; TRBD1, the table's D call, lacks a check against the DNA. TRBV21-1 is a pseudogene. The CDR3 is 17 residues long, ends included. The CDR3 loop reads CASREPGTGITKETQYS.

At least ten counts were recorded for this clonotype. At one boundary the junction diverges from the germline segment, which might be a read error. The rearrangement joins TRBV7-2 to TRBJ1-6, with D perhaps matching TRBD1 (5 bases). The CDR3 consists of 13 residues. The germline V gene encodes CDR1 SGHTA and CDR2 FQGNSA. The CDR3 reads CASGFAGDSPLHF. CDR3 bases: TGTGCCAGCGGCTTCGCGGGGGATTCACCCCTCCACTTT.

This clonotype turned up a few times. This chain uses TRBV5-4 with TRBJ1-2; TRBD1 aligns across 9 bases. CDR3 length equals 13 residues. Germline V gene lookup returns CDR1 SGHNT and CDR2 YYREEE (reference sequence). J lost 9 bases, V lost 5 bases, and 8 bases had no gene match. The CDR3 region is CASRPTGGASYTF. CDR3 coding DNA: TGTGCCAGCAGACCAACAGGGGGCGCAAGCTACACCTTC.

There are a few counts of this clonotype. V gene TRBV4-2 combines with J gene TRBJ2-7, with D uncertain. With 1 base removed from V and 2 bases from J, the gap between germline ends came to 12 bases. In germline, CDR1 is LGHNA, CDR2 YNFKEQ. CDR3 length: 15 amino acids. CDR3 residues: CASSQGQTVAYEQYF. DNA for the CDR3: TGTGCCAGCAGCCAAGGGCAGACGGTAGCCTACGAGCAGTACTTC.

In its sample, this clonotype was seen many times. The chain is built from TRBV4-2 and TRBJ2-3; D gene ambiguous. Germline values: CDR1 LGHNA, CDR2 YNFKEQ. The V gene lost 1 base and the J gene lost 4 bases, with 18 bases spanning the gap. This CDR3 is 17 amino acids long. In DNA form, the CDR3 reads TGTGCCAGCAGCCAAGGCTTGACACATGGAAACTCAGATACGCAGTATTTT. It encodes CASSQGLTHGNSDTQYF.

Ten or more counts support this clonotype. The genes are TRBV6-1 and TRBJ2-1, with 8 bases fitting TRBD1. With V trimmed by 6 bases and J by 6 bases, 10 bases remained unmatched. The CDR3 has 15 amino acids. Germline loops: CDR1 MNHNS, CDR2 SASEGT. The CDR3: CASSSQGALGNEQFF. The CDR3 nucleotides are TGTGCCAGCAGCTCCCAGGGGGCGCTTGGCAATGAGCAGTTCTTC.

V usage is TRBV7-6 and J usage is TRBJ2-1; D gene ambiguous. Germline values: CDR1 SGHVS, CDR2 FNYEAQ. This CDR3 has 12 residues. Trimming took 2 bases from V and 9 from J, leaving 8 bases between them. CDR3 residues: CASSLISPEQFF. CDR3 coding DNA: TGTGCCAGCAGCTTAATATCGCCTGAGCAGTTCTTC.

This clonotype has a count of ten or more. J is TRBJ2-3 and V is TRBV5-1; D might be TRBD1 (5 bases). The germline CDR1 and CDR2 sequences are SGHRS and YFSETQ. Trimming took 6 bases from V and 8 from J, leaving 13 bases between them. The CDR3 length is 12 residues. The CDR3 region has the DNA TGCGCCAGCAATCAGGGTCAGAGTACGCAGTATTTT. Its translation is CASNQGQSTQYF.

This clonotype was found many times. The genes are TRBV27 and TRBJ2-2, with 10 positions matching TRBD1. CDR3 length equals 16 residues. Germline CDR1 MNHEY, CDR2 SMNVEV (reference sequence). The V gene end was trimmed by 2 bases and the J gene end by 4 bases; junction bases not matched to a gene: 4. This chain's CDR3 is CASSLPGQGSTGELFF. In DNA, the CDR3 is TGTGCCAGCAGTTTACCGGGACAGGGGTCCACCGGGGAGCTGTTTTTT.

This chain joins TRBV20-1 and TRBJ1-6, with a weak D call TRBD1 (6 bases). V gave up 6 bases and J gave up 7 bases, with 13 bases separating them. Germline loops: CDR1 DFQATT, CDR2 SNEGSKA (reference sequence). The CDR3 spans 13 residues. CDR3 in amino acids: CSASRGGNSPLHF. The CDR3 DNA reads TGCAGTGCAAGCAGGGGTGGGAATTCACCCCTCCACTTT.

The sample holds a few counts of this clonotype. This chain connects TRBV7-2 to TRBJ2-7, with TRBD2 identical over 7 bases. Germline V gene data show CDR1 as SGHTA and CDR2 as FQGNSA. The length of the CDR3 is 16 residues. The ends lost 2 bases at V and 3 bases at J; junction bases unmatched: 10. The CDR3 DNA reads TGTGCCAGCAGCTTATCCTCGGGGAGGGAGGACTACGAGCAGTACTTC. Translation gives CASSLSSGREDYEQYF.

A few counts support this clonotype. The CDR3 here is CASSPRAVSYGYTF. The DNA of the CDR3 is TGTGCCAGCAGCCCTAGAGCCGTGAGCTATGGCTACACCTTC. The chain has TRBV7-2 and TRBJ1-2, with unresolved D. CDR1 is SGHTA, CDR2 FQGNSA, per germline. This CDR3 comprises 14 residues. Trimming removed 5 bases at V and 4 bases at J, with 14 bases between.

There are many counts of this clonotype. This sequence joins TRBV6-5 and TRBJ2-5; 7 bases align to TRBD1. The CDR3 is 13 residues long. The J segment lost 5 bases and the V segment lost 7 bases, leaving 7 bases of the junction unmatched. Per the germline V gene, CDR1 is MNHEY and CDR2 is SVGAGI. The CDR3 DNA follows: TGTGCCAGCAAAAAAACAGGGGCCGAGACCCAGTACTTC. It is translated as CASKKTGAETQYF.

The chain has TRBV20-1 and TRBJ1-2; D may be TRBD1 (5 bases). Between the trimmed V and J ends, which lost 5 bases and 5 bases, there was a span of 15 bases. This CDR3 contains 13 residues. In germline, CDR1 is DFQATT, CDR2 SNEGSKA (reference sequence). CDR3 in amino acids: CSAFGQTEYGYTF. The CDR3, as DNA: TGCAGTGCTTTTGGACAAACGGAGTATGGCTACACCTTC.

There are a few counts of this clonotype. The J gene is TRBJ2-2, the V gene TRBV7-2; 7 bases line up with TRBD1. The CDR3 extends over 14 amino acids. CDR1 and CDR2 from the germline V gene are SGHTA and FQGNSA. J lost 7 bases, V lost 5 bases, and 7 bases had no gene match. The CDR3 DNA sequence: TGTGCCAGCAGCAGACAGGGACCAATCGGGGAGCTGTTTTTT. Protein: CASSRQGPIGELFF.

This clonotype came up many times. V usage is TRBV12-3 or TRBV12-4 and J usage is TRBJ1-4; D possibly corresponds to TRBD1 (6 bases). The CDR3 length is 15 residues. V lost 5 bases and J lost 1, with 11 bases in between. CDR3 loop: CASSNGQLTNEKLFF. The CDR3 bases are TGTGCCAGCAGTAACGGACAGTTAACTAATGAAAAACTGTTTTTT.

This clonotype was seen repeatedly, ten times or more. The chain joins TRBV7-2 to TRBJ2-5, with a tentative D call TRBD2 (6 bases). Trimming cost V 3 bases and J 1 base, with 9 bases left between them. CDR1 is SGHTA, CDR2 FQGNSA, per germline. This CDR3 spans 14 amino acids. The CDR3 protein is CASSLSGLQETQYF. CDR3 DNA sequence: TGTGCCAGCAGCTTGAGCGGGCTCCAAGAGACCCAGTACTTC. Using reference TRBV7-2 and TRBJ2-5 for the parts outside the CDR3, the full variable domain is GAGVSQSPSNKVTEKGKDVELRCDPISGHTALYWYRQSLGQGLEFLIYFQGNSAPDKSGLPSDRFSAERTGGSVSTLTIQRTQQEDSAVYLCASSLSGLQETQYFGPGTRLLVL.

V usage is TRBV10-3 and J usage is TRBJ1-1; unclear D gene. V lost 6 bases and J lost 5, with 10 bases in between. There are 12 residues in the CDR3. Germline loops: CDR1 ENHRY, CDR2 SYGVKD. This chain's CDR3 is CAIRNLGTEAFF. The CDR3 coding sequence is TGTGCCATCAGGAACCTTGGGACTGAAGCTTTCTTT.

J is TRBJ2-2 and V is TRBV28; TRBD1 matches at 7 bases. J lost 7 bases, V lost 6 bases, and 11 bases had no gene match. Germline CDR1 is MDHEN and CDR2 is SYDVKM. The CDR3 sequence is 15 residues long. CDR3 loop: CASSPRRGPLGELFF. For the CDR3, the DNA is TGTGCCAGCAGCCCACGAAGGGGGCCTCTCGGGGAGCTGTTTTTT.

The rearrangement joins TRBV5-6 to TRBJ1-2; D is undetermined. CDR1 is SGHDT and CDR2 is YYEEEE in the germline V gene. The CDR3 is 14 amino acids. V was pared by 2 bases and J by 0 bases, with 8 bases between. The CDR3 loop is CASSLVTANYGYTF. CDR3 sequence (DNA): TGTGCCAGCAGCTTAGTAACAGCTAACTATGGCTACACCTTC.

This clonotype has just a few counts. This chain links TRBV7-8 with TRBJ2-7, with TRBD2 matching 9 bases. The V gene's germline CDR1 is SGHVS and CDR2 FQNEAQ. This CDR3 region has 18 residues. Trimming removed 1 base from V and 1 base from J; junction bases left unmatched: 11. This CDR3 is CASSLGSSETSGSYEQYV. For the CDR3, the DNA is TGTGCCAGCAGCTTAGGTTCGTCGGAGACTAGCGGTTCCTACGAGCAGTACGTC.

Here the CDR3 DNA reads TGTGCCAGCAGCTCCAGGGGGCGCGGGGAAAAACTGTTTTTT. Residues: CASSSRGRGEKLFF. The gene calls are TRBV5-6 and TRBJ1-4; 8 bases map to TRBD1. CDR1 and CDR2 from the germline V gene are SGHDT and YYEEEE. Trimming at V came to 3 bases and at J to 8 bases, leaving 6 bases not matched to a gene. This CDR3 is 14 amino acids long.

This clonotype was seen repeatedly, ten times or more. The chain uses TRBV4-3 and TRBJ2-3, with D perhaps given as TRBD1 or TRBD2 (5 bases each). The CDR3 consists of 16 residues. Between the trimmed V and J ends, which lost 0 bases and 3 bases, there was a span of 13 bases. The V gene's germline CDR1 is LGHNA and CDR2 YSLEER. CDR3 nucleotides: TGCGCCAGCAGCCAAGAGGGGGTCGGGTTTACAGATACGCAGTATTTT. This gives the protein CASSQEGVGFTDTQYF.

This clonotype was seen ten or more times. The chain has TRBV7-9 and TRBJ2-3, with unresolved D. The CDR3 consists of 13 residues. The germline gives CDR1 SEHNR, CDR2 FQNEAQ (reference sequence). The ends were cut back, 5 bases at V and 1 base at J, with 7 bases in the middle. CDR3: CASSPEGTDTQYF. CDR3 DNA sequence: TGTGCCAGCAGCCCGGAAGGCACAGATACGCAGTATTTT.

The CDR3 loop is CASSYDTSSYEQYF. CDR3 DNA: TGTGCCAGCAGTTACGACACAAGCTCCTACGAGCAGTACTTC. The rearrangement joins TRBV6-5 to TRBJ2-7; D gene ambiguous. CDR1 and CDR2 from the germline V gene are MNHEY and SVGAGI. The CDR3 extends over 14 amino acids. Trimming took 2 bases from V and 0 from J, leaving 8 bases between them.

With respect to this clonotype: Given a much more abundant clone one base away, this may be a read error. The rearrangement uses TRBV10-3 and TRBJ2-5, with D perhaps matching TRBD1 or TRBD2 (5 bases each). Trimming removed 0 bases from V and 3 bases from J, with 14 bases in between. The CDR3 extends over 16 amino acids. Looked up from germline, CDR1 is ENHRY and CDR2 is SYGVKD. The CDR3 is CAISESQPEGKETQYF. DNA for the CDR3: TGTGCCATCAGTGAGTCCCAACCAGAGGGGAAAGAGACCCAGTACTTC.

This chain joins TRBV28 and TRBJ1-5; D remains unclear. CDR3 length: 13 residues. CDR1 is MDHEN and CDR2 is SYDVKM in the germline V gene. V dropped 4 bases and J dropped 6 bases, with 10 bases sitting between them. The CDR3 loop is CASSYRFSQPQHF. DNA for the CDR3: TGTGCCAGCAGTTACCGATTCAGTCAGCCCCAGCATTTT. Based on the CDR3 plus reference TRBV28 and TRBJ1-5, the full variable domain is DVKVTQSSRYLVKRTGEKVFLECVQDMDHENMFWYRQDPGLGLRLIYFSYDVKMKEKGDIPEGYSVSREKKERFSLILESASTNQTSMYLCASSYRFSQPQHFGDGTRLSIL.